The sequence of this T cell receptor (beta chain) was determined in a study of cytomegalovirus exposure and HLA in healthy donors. Both 60 Vbeta primers and 13 Jbeta primers went into the PCR. Clones were read by immunoSEQ multiplex PCR, and TCRdb kept only the in-frame ones, dropping some. The table records some 160,000 clones, about 76% of them present only once. The V gene lost 5 bases and the J gene lost 2 bases, with 10 bases spanning the gap. Germline values: CDR1 MNHEY, CDR2 SMNVEV (reference sequence). The CDR3 consists of 14 residues. The rearrangement uses TRBV27 and TRBJ1-5; D remains unclear. Source material: PBMCs. This TCR came from a woman in her late teens or twenties in good health and CMV-seropositive. CDR3 in amino acids: CASSVNRGNQPQHF. The CDR3 coding sequence is TGTGCCAGCAGTGTGAACCGGGGCAATCAGCCCCAGCATTTT.